This TCR beta chain stems from a study of T-cell memory formation after mild COVID-19. Study-wide background: Among the donors, TCR clusters were largely specific to each donor. General study findings and limits: Mainly CM and EM harbored the contracting CD4+ clones; mainly EMRA harbored the CD8+ ones. A balance of CD4 and CD8 characterized clones contracting day 15 to 85, whereas later expanders leaned CD4+.

With respect to this clonotype: Its target is not known.

Germline-derived CDR1 and CDR2 are MNHEY and SMNVEV (reference sequence). V gave up 6 bases and J gave up 8 bases, with 16 bases separating them. The CDR3 extends over 13 amino acids. Constant-segment primers served in 5'RACE that generated TCR alpha and TCR beta cDNA libraries bearing sample barcodes and UMIs. TCRdb fed the 5' RACE reads into MiXCR, producing one record per CDR3 protein. The table lists about 150,000 distinct CDR3 sequences, roughly a quarter of them singletons. Input material: PBMCs or a T cell subset sorted from them (not recorded which). The rearrangement uses TRBV27 and TRBJ1-1, with a possible D match to TRBD1 (5 bases). The sequence derives from an adult woman who had mild COVID-19 (a few samples of this study predate the infection). Cell type and time point are not known. CDR3 sequence reads: CASRGGEAIEAFF. The CDR3 DNA reads as TGTGCCAGCAGGGGGGGAGAGGCCATCGAAGCTTTCTTT.